The 3 T cell receptor beta chains in this list originate from one sample, sequenced in a study of blood T cell repertoires in COVID-19. TCRdb keeps only in-frame clones here, not all; method: immunoSEQ multiplex PCR. The sample records roughly 190,000 clones, about 95% being singletons. Sequenced: peripheral blood. The source of these receptors is a man between 25 and 39 years old with COVID-19, enrolled during active disease.

The chain employs TRBV5-6 and TRBJ1-2; D ambiguous. The germline V gene encodes CDR1 SGHDT and CDR2 YYEEEE. Trimming removed 0 bases at V and 0 bases at J, with 9 bases between. CDR3 length: 15 amino acids. CDR3: CASSLGGSTNYGYTF. For the CDR3, the DNA is TGTGCCAGCAGCTTGGGAGGGTCAACTAACTATGGCTACACCTTC.

The table lists this clone with a few counts. The chain uses TRBV3-1 (or the pseudogene TRBV3-2) and TRBJ2-7; a weak D match, TRBD1 (5 bases). Germline assignment: CDR1 LGHDT and CDR2 YNNKEL (reference sequence). The CDR3 runs 13 residues. Trimming took 8 bases from V and 2 from J, leaving 13 bases between them. The CDR3 DNA sequence: TGTGCCAGCGCACGACAGCCCGCCTACGAGCAGTACTTC. Translated: CASARQPAYEQYF.

The V and J genes are TRBV9 and TRBJ2-5, with no clear D. V lost 0 bases and J lost 8, with 14 bases in between. This CDR3 spans 14 amino acids. CDR1 and CDR2 from the germline V gene are SGDLS and YYNGEE. The CDR3 nucleotides are TGTGCCAGCAGCGTAGACCAGGTCCCGGTCACCCAGTACTTC. Amino acids: CASSVDQVPVTQYF. The complete variable domain, with remaining parts taken from reference TRBV9 and TRBJ2-5, reads DSGVTQTPKHLITATGQRVTLRCSPRSGDLSVYWYQQSLDQGLQFLIQYYNGEERAKGNILERFSAQQFPDLHSELNLSSLELGDSALYFCASSVDQVPVTQYFGPGTRLLVL.